This T cell receptor beta chain was retrieved from a study of T cells in Graves' hyperthyroidism and ophthalmopathy. V trimming: 3 bases; J trimming: 6 bases; junction bases outside the gene matches: 4. The CDR3 extends over 14 amino acids. Germline loops: CDR1 SGHRS, CDR2 YFSETQ. Those patients with uncontrolled infection, other autoimmune disease, pregnancy or lactation were excluded. Every diagnosis used clinical symptoms, serum thyroxine and TRAb, thyroid ultrasound and orbital computed tomography. Researchers amplified the TCR beta CDR3 regions from RNA transcripts. Using the HTBI primer set, a first-round RT-PCR was run on the TCR CDR3. TCRdb called the multiplex PCR reads again in MiXCR, with one record for every CDR3 protein. The profile shows around 350,000 distinct CDR3 sequences, roughly 25% of them singletons.

This TCR was recovered from a man aged 45-65 years with Graves' hyperthyroidism. Sequencing was done on a sample of blood. This rearrangement joins TRBV5-1 to TRBJ2-3; 10 positions agree with TRBD1. The CDR3 coding sequence is TGCGCCAGCAGCTCCCGACAGGGGGCCGATACGCAGTATTTT. Its protein product is CASSSRQGADTQYF.